Listed here are 30 T cell receptor beta chains from one sample, sequenced in a study of T cell repertoires in cytomegalovirus infection. TCRdb re-derived calls from the reads in MiXCR, one entry per CDR3 protein. The repertoire holds roughly 180,000 distinct CDR3 sequences, with 28% as singletons. Sequencing input: PBMCs. The receptors come from a human donor in good health (CMV status not recorded). Some clones in this sample may be carry-over from other donors' samples.

This clonotype was picked up a small number of times. This chain joins TRBV2 and TRBJ2-3; tentatively, D is TRBD1 (5 bases). CDR1 and CDR2 from the germline V gene are SNHLY and FYNNEI. Deletions cut 3 bases from V and 4 bases from J, with 14 bases between. CDR3 size: 15 residues. CDR3 amino acids: CASSEDAGFSDTQYF. In nucleotides, the CDR3 is TGTGCCAGCAGTGAGGACGCAGGGTTCTCAGATACGCAGTATTTT.

The rearrangement links TRBV12-3 or TRBV12-4 to TRBJ1-1, with D maybe TRBD1 (6 bases). With 5 bases removed from V and 2 bases from J, the gap between germline ends came to 12 bases. There are 14 residues in the CDR3. The CDR3 DNA follows: TGTGCCAGCAGTACCGGGACAAGAAACACTGAAGCTTTCTTT. Translation: CASSTGTRNTEAFF.

This clonotype was seen many times. This chain connects TRBV7-2 to TRBJ1-2; D call uncertain. The V gene lost 5 bases and the J gene lost 1 base, with 5 bases spanning the gap. The length of the CDR3 is 12 residues. Looked up from germline, CDR1 is SGHTA and CDR2 is FQGNSA. CDR3: CASSVNNYGYTF. Here the CDR3 DNA reads TGTGCCAGCAGCGTTAATAACTATGGCTACACCTTC. The full variable domain, rest sourced from reference TRBV7-2 and TRBJ1-2, is GAGVSQSPSNKVTEKGKDVELRCDPISGHTALYWYRQSLGQGLEFLIYFQGNSAPDKSGLPSDRFSAERTGGSVSTLTIQRTQQEDSAVYLCASSVNNYGYTFGSGTRLTVV.

V gene TRBV5-6 combines with J gene TRBJ1-2, with no clear D. The V end was cut by 0 bases, the J end by 4 bases, with 13 bases between. Germline lookup yields CDR1 SGHDT and CDR2 YYEEEE. The CDR3 is 15 amino acids. This chain's CDR3 is CASSLGSAGSYGYTF. CDR3 bases: TGTGCCAGCAGCTTGGGATCCGCTGGGAGCTATGGCTACACCTTC.

This clonotype was detected a few times. The genes are TRBV10-2 and TRBJ1-6; 7 bases match TRBD1. Trimming at V came to 6 bases and at J to 10 bases, leaving 9 bases not matched to a gene. The CDR3 is 14 residues long. Germline-derived CDR1 and CDR2 are WSHSY and SAAADI. CDR3 sequence (DNA): TGCGCCAGCAGACCTTCTGACAGGGTCTCACCCCTCCACTTT. Its translation is CASRPSDRVSPLHF.

V usage is TRBV15 and J usage is TRBJ2-5; no reliable D call. The ends were cut back, 0 bases at V and 2 bases at J, with 7 bases in the middle. Looked up from germline, CDR1 is LNHNV and CDR2 is YYDKDF (reference sequence). CDR3 length: 14 residues. The CDR3 DNA is TGTGCCACCAGCAGAGACAAGTATCAAGAGACCCAGTACTTC. This gives the protein CATSRDKYQETQYF.

This clonotype turned up a few times. The gene calls are TRBV19 and TRBJ1-1; the D gene is possibly TRBD1 (5 bases). Trimming removed 4 bases at V and 10 bases at J, with 19 bases between. Germline loops: CDR1 LNHDA, CDR2 SQIVND (reference sequence). CDR3 length: 14 residues. CDR3 coding DNA: TGTGCCAGTAGTACCATGGGGCACGGCCTCGGAGCTTTCTTT. This gives the protein CASSTMGHGLGAFF.

The rearrangement joins TRBV6-2 or TRBV6-3 to TRBJ1-5, with unresolved D. This CDR3 is 14 amino acids long. The germline CDR1 and CDR2 sequences are MNHEY and SVGEGT. V lost 2 bases and J lost 4, with 9 bases in between. CDR3 sequence: CASSYEGKNQPQHF. CDR3 in DNA: TGTGCCAGCAGTTACGAGGGAAAGAATCAGCCCCAGCATTTT.

This clonotype was detected a few times. The rearrangement links TRBV7-8 to TRBJ1-5; D gene ambiguous. Germline V lookup: CDR1 SGHVS, CDR2 FQNEAQ. The length of the CDR3 is 12 residues. V dropped 2 bases and J dropped 5 bases, with 4 bases sitting between them. The CDR3 spells CASSLLDQPQHF. In DNA form, the CDR3 reads TGTGCCAGCAGCTTATTAGATCAGCCCCAGCATTTT.

This clonotype was picked up a small number of times. V and J are TRBV11-2 and TRBJ2-3, with 7 bases matching TRBD2. Trimming removed 0 bases from V and 1 base from J; junction bases left unmatched: 4. Germline CDR1 and CDR2: SGHAT and FQNNGV. The CDR3 is 16 amino acids. For the CDR3, the DNA is TGTGCCAGCAGCTTAGATGGGCTAGCGGGCACAGATACGCAGTATTTT. As protein: CASSLDGLAGTDTQYF.

In its sample, this clonotype was seen many times. The chain has TRBV7-6 and TRBJ2-7, with D uncertain. With 1 base removed from V and 3 bases from J, the gap between germline ends came to 13 bases. Germline lookup yields CDR1 SGHVS and CDR2 FNYEAQ. CDR3 size: 15 residues. CDR3 sequence: CASSLESGNGYEQYF. The CDR3, as DNA: TGTGCCAGCAGCTTAGAATCTGGGAACGGCTACGAGCAGTACTTC.

This clonotype was counted a few times. The rearrangement joins TRBV12-3 or TRBV12-4 to TRBJ1-1; maybe TRBD1 (5 bases). The CDR3 length is 12 residues. V lost 1 base and J 10 bases, leaving 10 bases between the germline ends. The DNA for the CDR3 is TGTGCCAGCAGTTTAGAGTTTAGGGGAGCTTTCTTT. Translated, it gives CASSLEFRGAFF.

Many counts were recorded for this clonotype. This chain uses TRBV7-2 with TRBJ1-3; D is unclear. CDR1 and CDR2 (germline): SGHTA, FQGNSA. V lost 1 base, J lost 0 bases, and 10 bases lay in between. This CDR3 has 16 amino acids. The CDR3 loop reads CASSLGRSLSGNTIYF. CDR3 nucleotides: TGTGCCAGCAGCTTAGGGCGGTCCCTCTCTGGAAACACCATATATTTT.

A word on this clonotype: This may come from a read error, since a much larger clone is one base off. The chain links TRBV7-2 to TRBJ2-3; D unresolved. Trimming took 7 bases from V and 2 from J, leaving 7 bases between them. The CDR3 runs 12 residues. Germline CDR1 and CDR2: SGHTA and FQGNSA. The CDR3 DNA is TGTGCCAGCATCCCGCACACAGATACGCAGTATTTT. Protein product: CASIPHTDTQYF.

This clonotype was found many times. The gene calls are TRBV7-2 and TRBJ2-2; D is unresolved. The CDR3 is made up of 14 amino acids. Germline V gives CDR1 SGHTA, CDR2 FQGNSA. V lost 1 base and J lost 4, with 7 bases in between. The CDR3 spells CASSLVAVTGELFF. CDR3 nucleotides: TGTGCCAGCAGCTTAGTGGCGGTCACCGGGGAGCTGTTTTTT.

The table lists this clonotype with a few counts. The chain couples TRBV5-1 to TRBJ1-1; 9 nucleotides agree with TRBD1. Germline CDR1 reads SGHRS; CDR2 reads YFSETQ. Unmatched junction bases numbered 10, after V lost 4 bases and J lost 6 bases. This CDR3 contains 15 residues. CDR3 DNA sequence: TGCGCCAGCAGCCAGACAGGGGGGGTTATGGCTGAAGCTTTCTTT. Amino acids: CASSQTGGVMAEAFF.

The rearrangement joins TRBV7-9 to TRBJ2-5; the match to TRBD1 covers 7 bases. The V segment lost 2 bases and the J segment 5 bases; nucleotides outside the gene matches: 11. The germline CDR1 and CDR2 sequences are SEHNR and FQNEAQ (reference sequence). CDR3 length equals 16 residues. The CDR3: CASSLSRTGIWETQYF. DNA of the CDR3: TGTGCCAGCAGCTTATCGCGGACAGGAATCTGGGAGACCCAGTACTTC.

V is TRBV5-1 and J is TRBJ2-7, with 7 bases aligning to TRBD1. With 3 bases clipped from V and 1 base from J, the junction kept 4 bases outside the gene matches. Germline V gene lookup returns CDR1 SGHRS and CDR2 YFSETQ. This CDR3 region has 14 residues. CDR3 nucleotide sequence: TGCGCCAGCAGCTCCACAGGGGCGTCCTACGAGCAGTACTTC. It codes for CASSSTGASYEQYF.

This clonotype was seen only a few times. The chain recombines TRBV5-6 with TRBJ2-5; D possibly matches TRBD1 or TRBD2 (5 bases each). Trimming left V 3 bases short and J 2 bases short, with 14 bases between. Germline CDR1 reads SGHDT; CDR2 reads YYEEEE. The CDR3 has 15 amino acids. In DNA form, the CDR3 reads TGTGCCAGCAGCTCCAGTGGGACCCAACAAGAGACCCAGTACTTC. Translation: CASSSSGTQQETQYF.

This clonotype was counted ten times or more. The chain carries TRBV5-5 and TRBJ2-1, with 10 bases fitting TRBD1. The germline gives CDR1 SGHKS, CDR2 YYEKEE (reference sequence). The CDR3 consists of 15 residues. V was pared by 4 bases and J by 4 bases, with 5 bases of the junction left unmatched. For the CDR3, the DNA is TGTGCCAGCAGCCCTGGGACAGGGGTGTACAATGAGCAGTTCTTC. It is translated as CASSPGTGVYNEQFF.

This clonotype has just a few counts. CDR3 DNA: TGTGCCAGCAGCCGGGACAAGTCCTCCTCTGGGGCCAACGTCCTGACTTTC. Translated: CASSRDKSSSGANVLTF. V and J are TRBV2 and TRBJ2-6; TRBD1 is a possible D gene (6 bases). V was pared by 6 bases and J by 0 bases, with 15 bases between. The V gene's germline CDR1 is SNHLY and CDR2 FYNNEI. The length of the CDR3 is 17 residues.

This clonotype has more than one count but fewer than ten. This chain joins TRBV7-3 and TRBJ2-1, with D perhaps TRBD2 (7 bases). The CDR3 extends over 14 amino acids. Germline lookup yields CDR1 SGHTA and CDR2 FQGTGA. Trimming stripped 1 base from V and 8 bases from J, with 12 bases between. The CDR3 sequence is CASSLNPGGDEQFF. As DNA, the CDR3 is TGTGCCAGCAGCTTAAACCCGGGGGGCGATGAGCAGTTCTTC. The variable domain in full, completed from reference TRBV7-3 and TRBJ2-1, reads GAGVSQTPSNKVTEKGKYVELRCDPISGHTALYWYRQSLGQGPEFLIYFQGTGAADDSGLPNDRFFAVRPEGSVSTLKIQRTERGDSAVYLCASSLNPGGDEQFFGPGTRLTVL.

The J gene is TRBJ1-1, the V gene TRBV25-1, with D hard to call. Trimming removed 1 base at V and 5 bases at J, with 14 bases between. The CDR3 spans 15 residues. Germline lookup yields CDR1 MGHDK and CDR2 SYGVNS. In nucleotides, the CDR3 is TGTGCCAGCAGTGAATCCCTTGGTTCTGTGACTGAAGCTTTCTTT. It yields the protein CASSESLGSVTEAFF.

A note on this clonotype: This may come from a read error, since a much larger clone is one base off. The CDR3 protein is CARSREAGAVF. The CDR3 DNA follows: TGTGCCCGCAGCCGAGAGGCAGGGGCGGTCTTC. V and J are TRBV7-2 and TRBJ2-5, with a possible D match to TRBD1 (6 bases). CDR1 and CDR2 (germline): SGHTA, FQGNSA. The CDR3 spans 11 residues.

The V gene is TRBV7-8, the J gene TRBJ1-5; 8 nucleotides match TRBD1. The CDR3 spans 19 residues. Germline V gives CDR1 SGHVS, CDR2 FQNEAQ. The V gene end was trimmed by 5 bases and the J gene end by 0 bases; junction bases not matched to a gene: 15. The CDR3 DNA reads TGTGCCAGCAGCCTCGAAGCCCCGCTGACAGGGGATAGCAATCAGCCCCAGCATTTT. Its translation is CASSLEAPLTGDSNQPQHF.

In its sample, this clonotype was seen many times. The gene calls are TRBV7-9 and TRBJ1-1; no clear D. Trimming removed 1 base at V and 3 bases at J, with 12 bases between. Germline assignment: CDR1 SEHNR and CDR2 FQNEAQ (reference sequence). The CDR3 has 15 residues. CDR3 region: CASSLGAREDTEAFF. The DNA for the CDR3 is TGTGCCAGCAGCTTAGGGGCCAGAGAGGACACTGAAGCTTTCTTT.

The genes are TRBV7-8 and TRBJ2-5; either TRBD1 or TRBD2 may fit D (6 bases each). This CDR3 is built from 17 residues. Deletions cut 1 base from V and 5 bases from J, with 20 bases between. Germline CDR1 and CDR2: SGHVS and FQNEAQ. The CDR3 DNA is TGTGCCAGCAGCTTAGGAAATGTGGGGGCCGGAGGGGAGACCCAGTACTTC. Translated, it gives CASSLGNVGAGGETQYF.

The chain joins TRBV2 to TRBJ2-1; 8 bases are a match to TRBD2. The germline V gene has CDR1 SNHLY and CDR2 FYNNEI. The CDR3 totals 15 residues. The ends lost 5 bases at V and 7 bases at J; junction bases unmatched: 10. The CDR3 spells CASSPRTSRENEQFF. CDR3 nucleotides: TGTGCCAGCAGTCCCCGGACTAGCCGGGAGAATGAGCAGTTCTTC.

V is TRBV11-2 and J is TRBJ1-6; D may be TRBD1 (5 bases). The length of the CDR3 is 16 residues. The ends were cut back, 3 bases at V and 8 bases at J, with 17 bases in the middle. Germline CDR1 reads SGHAT; CDR2 reads FQNNGV. CDR3 nucleotide sequence: TGTGCCAGCAGCTTCGGCGGTACTATAGGGGATTCACCCCTCCACTTT. It is translated as CASSFGGTIGDSPLHF.

On this clonotype: This may be a read error, as it is one base from a much larger clone. The rearrangement joins TRBV12-3 or TRBV12-4 to TRBJ1-6; 10 bases fit TRBD1. The CDR3 runs to 17 residues. The CDR3 reads CASSSRSGTGVNSSLHF. CDR3 in DNA: TGTGCCAGCAGTTCAAGATCCGGGACAGGGGTTAATTCATCCCTCCACTTT.